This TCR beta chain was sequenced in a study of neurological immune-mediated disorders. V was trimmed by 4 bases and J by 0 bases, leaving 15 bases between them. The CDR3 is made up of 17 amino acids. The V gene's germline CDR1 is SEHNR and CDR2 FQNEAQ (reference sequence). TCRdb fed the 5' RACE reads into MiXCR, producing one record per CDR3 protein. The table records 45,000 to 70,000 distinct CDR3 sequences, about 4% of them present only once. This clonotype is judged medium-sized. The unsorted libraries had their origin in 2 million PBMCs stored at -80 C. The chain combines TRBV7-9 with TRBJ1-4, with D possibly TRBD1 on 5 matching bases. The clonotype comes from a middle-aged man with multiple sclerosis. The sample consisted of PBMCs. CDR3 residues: CASSWSQGGPTNEKLFF. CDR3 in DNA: TGTGCCAGCAGCTGGTCGCAGGGAGGGCCAACTAATGAAAAACTGTTTTTT.